The T cell receptor (beta chain) under discussion was sequenced for a study of blood T cell repertoires in COVID-19. Profiling relied on immunoSEQ multiplex PCR, and the TCRdb table lists in-frame clones only, not all of them. The data show a few hundred thousand clones, approximately 91% seen once. V lost 3 bases and J 4 bases, leaving 15 bases between the germline ends. The CDR3 loop spans 15 amino acids. CDR1 is LNHDA and CDR2 is SQIVND in the germline V gene (reference sequence). The sample taken for sequencing was PBMCs or T cells enriched from blood (not recorded which). The source is a woman in her thirties who had been exposed to COVID-19. The chain employs TRBV19 and TRBJ1-2, with a possible D match to TRBD1 (5 bases). CDR3 nucleotide sequence: TGTGCCAGTAGTATTCGGTCGGGGGGGTCCTATGGCTACACCTTC. This encodes CASSIRSGGSYGYTF.